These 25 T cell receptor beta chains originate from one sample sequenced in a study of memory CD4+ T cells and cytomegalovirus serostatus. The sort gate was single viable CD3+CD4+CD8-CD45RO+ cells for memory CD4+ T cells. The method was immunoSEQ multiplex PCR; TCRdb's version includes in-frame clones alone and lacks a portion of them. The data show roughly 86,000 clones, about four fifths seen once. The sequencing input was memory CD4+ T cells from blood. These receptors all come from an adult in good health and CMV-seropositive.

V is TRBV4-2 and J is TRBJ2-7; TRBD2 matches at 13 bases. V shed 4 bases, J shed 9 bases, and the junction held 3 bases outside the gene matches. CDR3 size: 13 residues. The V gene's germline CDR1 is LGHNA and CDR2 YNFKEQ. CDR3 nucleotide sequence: TGTGCCAGCAGCCCCGGACTAGCGGGAGTGCAGTACTTC. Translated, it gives CASSPGLAGVQYF.

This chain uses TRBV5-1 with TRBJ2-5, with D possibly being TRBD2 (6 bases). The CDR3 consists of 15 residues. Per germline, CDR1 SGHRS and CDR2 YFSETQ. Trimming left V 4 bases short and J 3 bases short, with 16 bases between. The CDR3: CASSPRTGGEETQYF. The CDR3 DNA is TGCGCCAGCAGCCCTAGGACCGGGGGAGAAGAGACCCAGTACTTC.

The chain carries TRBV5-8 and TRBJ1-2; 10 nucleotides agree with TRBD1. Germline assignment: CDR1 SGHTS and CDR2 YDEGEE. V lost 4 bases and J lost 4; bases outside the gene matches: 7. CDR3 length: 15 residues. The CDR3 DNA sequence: TGTGCCAGCAGCCCGGGACAGGGGTTCCTCTATGGCTACACCTTC. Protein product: CASSPGQGFLYGYTF. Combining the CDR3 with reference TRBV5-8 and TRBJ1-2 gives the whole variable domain EAGVTQSPTHLIKTRGQQATLRCSPISGHTSVYWYQQALGLGLQFLLWYDEGEERNRGNFPPRFSGRQFPNYSSELNVNALELEDSALYLCASSPGQGFLYGYTFGSGTRLTVV.

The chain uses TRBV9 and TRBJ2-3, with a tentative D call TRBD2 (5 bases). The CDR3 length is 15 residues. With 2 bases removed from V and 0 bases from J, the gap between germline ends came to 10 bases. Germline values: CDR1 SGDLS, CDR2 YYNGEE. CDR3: CASSVTGGSTDTQYF. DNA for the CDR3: TGTGCCAGCAGCGTGACGGGCGGGAGCACAGATACGCAGTATTTT. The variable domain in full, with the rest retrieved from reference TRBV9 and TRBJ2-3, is DSGVTQTPKHLITATGQRVTLRCSPRSGDLSVYWYQQSLDQGLQFLIQYYNGEERAKGNILERFSAQQFPDLHSELNLSSLELGDSALYFCASSVTGGSTDTQYFGPGTRLTVL.

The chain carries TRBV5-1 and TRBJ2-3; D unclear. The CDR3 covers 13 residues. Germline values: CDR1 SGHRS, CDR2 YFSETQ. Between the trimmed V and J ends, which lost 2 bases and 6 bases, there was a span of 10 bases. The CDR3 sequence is CASSLGWADTQYF. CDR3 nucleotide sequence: TGCGCCAGCAGCTTAGGGTGGGCGGATACGCAGTATTTT.

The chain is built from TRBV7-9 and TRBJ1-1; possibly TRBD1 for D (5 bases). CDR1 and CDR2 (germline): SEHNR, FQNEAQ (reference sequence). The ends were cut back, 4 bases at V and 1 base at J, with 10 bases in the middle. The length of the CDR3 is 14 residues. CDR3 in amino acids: CASSWRGRNTEAFF. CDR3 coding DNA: TGTGCCAGCAGCTGGCGGGGGAGGAACACTGAAGCTTTCTTT.

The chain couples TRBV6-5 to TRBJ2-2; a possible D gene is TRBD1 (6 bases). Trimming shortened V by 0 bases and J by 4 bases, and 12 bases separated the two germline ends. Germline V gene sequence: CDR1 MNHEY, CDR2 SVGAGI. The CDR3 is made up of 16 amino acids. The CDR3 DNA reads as TGTGCCAGCAGTTACTCTTTGACACAGGGCACCGGGGAGCTGTTTTTT. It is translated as CASSYSLTQGTGELFF.

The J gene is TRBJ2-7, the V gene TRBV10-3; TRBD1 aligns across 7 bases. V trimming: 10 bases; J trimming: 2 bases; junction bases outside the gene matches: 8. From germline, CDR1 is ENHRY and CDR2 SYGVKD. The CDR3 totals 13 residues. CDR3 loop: CATRVQGAYEQYF. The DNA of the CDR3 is TGTGCCACCAGGGTGCAGGGGGCCTACGAGCAGTACTTC.

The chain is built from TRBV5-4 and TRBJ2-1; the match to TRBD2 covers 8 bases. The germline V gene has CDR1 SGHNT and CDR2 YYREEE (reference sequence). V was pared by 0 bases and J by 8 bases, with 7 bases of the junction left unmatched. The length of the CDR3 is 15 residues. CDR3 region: CASSLAKGSGDEQFF. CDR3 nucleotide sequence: TGTGCCAGCAGCTTGGCCAAGGGTAGCGGGGATGAGCAGTTCTTC.

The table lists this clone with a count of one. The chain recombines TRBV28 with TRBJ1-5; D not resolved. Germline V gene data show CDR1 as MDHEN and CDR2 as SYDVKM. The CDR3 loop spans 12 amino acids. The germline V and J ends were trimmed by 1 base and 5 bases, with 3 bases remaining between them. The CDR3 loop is CASSLSDQPQHF. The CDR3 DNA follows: TGTGCCAGCAGTTTATCGGATCAGCCCCAGCATTTT.

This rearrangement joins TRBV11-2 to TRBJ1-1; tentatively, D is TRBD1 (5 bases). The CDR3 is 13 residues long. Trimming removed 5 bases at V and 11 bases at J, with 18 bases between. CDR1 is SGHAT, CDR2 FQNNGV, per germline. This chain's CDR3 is CASSPLRGSVAFF. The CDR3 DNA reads TGTGCCAGCAGCCCGTTAAGGGGATCTGTGGCTTTCTTT.

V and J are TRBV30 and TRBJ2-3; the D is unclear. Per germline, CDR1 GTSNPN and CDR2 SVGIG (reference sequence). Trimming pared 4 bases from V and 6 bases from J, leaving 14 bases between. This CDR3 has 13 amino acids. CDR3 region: CAWTQRVRDTQYF. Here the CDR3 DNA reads TGTGCCTGGACGCAAAGGGTACGGGATACGCAGTATTTT.

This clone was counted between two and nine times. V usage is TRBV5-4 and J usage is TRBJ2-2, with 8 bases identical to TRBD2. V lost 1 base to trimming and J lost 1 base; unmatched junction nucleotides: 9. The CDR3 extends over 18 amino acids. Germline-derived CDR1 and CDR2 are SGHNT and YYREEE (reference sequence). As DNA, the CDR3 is TGTGCCAGCAGCTTGCGTTTACGGACTAGCTTGAACACCGGGGAGCTGTTTTTT. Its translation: CASSLRLRTSLNTGELFF.

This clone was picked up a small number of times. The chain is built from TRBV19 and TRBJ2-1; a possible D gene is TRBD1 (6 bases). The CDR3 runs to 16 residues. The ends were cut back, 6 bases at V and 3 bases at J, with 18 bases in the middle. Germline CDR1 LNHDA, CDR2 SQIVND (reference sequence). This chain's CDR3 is CASRLRHRELYNEQFF. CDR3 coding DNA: TGTGCCAGTAGATTGCGACACAGGGAACTCTACAATGAGCAGTTCTTC.

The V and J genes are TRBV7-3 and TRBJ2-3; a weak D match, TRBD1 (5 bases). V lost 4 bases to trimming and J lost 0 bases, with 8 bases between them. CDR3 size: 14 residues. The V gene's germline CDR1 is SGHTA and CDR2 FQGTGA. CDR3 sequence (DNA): TGTGCCAGCAGCTCAAGACAGAGCACAGATACGCAGTATTTT. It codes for CASSSRQSTDTQYF.

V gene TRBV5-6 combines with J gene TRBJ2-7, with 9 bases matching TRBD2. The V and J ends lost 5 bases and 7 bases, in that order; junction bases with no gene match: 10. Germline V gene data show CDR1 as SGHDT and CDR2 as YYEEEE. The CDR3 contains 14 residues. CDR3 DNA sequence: TGTGCCAGCAGTCGCCGAGGACTAGCGAGGGAGCAGTACTTC. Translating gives CASSRRGLAREQYF. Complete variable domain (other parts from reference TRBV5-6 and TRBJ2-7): DAGVTQSPTHLIKTRGQQVTLRCSPKSGHDTVSWYQQALGQGPQFIFQYYEEEERQRGNFPDRFSGHQFPNYSSELNVNALLLGDSALYLCASSRRGLAREQYFGPGTRLTVT.

For the CDR3, the DNA is TGTGCCAGCAGGGGACAGGGGGGTGGTGGCTACACCTTC. Protein product: CASRGQGGGGYTF. V gene TRBV2 combines with J gene TRBJ1-2, with TRBD1 identical over 11 bases. The CDR3 sequence is 13 residues long. The germline V gene encodes CDR1 SNHLY and CDR2 FYNNEI. V lost 6 bases, J lost 7 bases, and 4 bases stayed unmatched.

The DNA of the CDR3 is TGTGCCAGTAGCACAAACAGGGCGGCTGGCTATGGCTACACCTTC. It specifies CASSTNRAAGYGYTF. The chain is built from TRBV19 and TRBJ1-2, with D possibly being TRBD1 (6 bases). The germline gives CDR1 LNHDA, CDR2 SQIVND (reference sequence). V was trimmed by 6 bases and J by 4 bases, leaving 18 bases between them. The CDR3 length is 15 residues.

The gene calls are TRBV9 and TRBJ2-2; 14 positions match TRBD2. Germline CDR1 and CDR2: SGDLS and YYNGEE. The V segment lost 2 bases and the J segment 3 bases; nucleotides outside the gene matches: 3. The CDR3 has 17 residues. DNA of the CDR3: TGTGCCAGCAGCGTGGGACTAGCGGGAGTTCACACCGGGGAGCTGTTTTTT. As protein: CASSVGLAGVHTGELFF.

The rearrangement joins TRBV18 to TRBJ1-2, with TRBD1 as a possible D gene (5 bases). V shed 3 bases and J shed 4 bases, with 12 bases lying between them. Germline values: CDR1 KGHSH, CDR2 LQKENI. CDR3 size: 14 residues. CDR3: CASSPRRDGYGYTF. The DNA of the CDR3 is TGTGCCAGCTCACCCCGCCGGGACGGCTATGGCTACACCTTC.

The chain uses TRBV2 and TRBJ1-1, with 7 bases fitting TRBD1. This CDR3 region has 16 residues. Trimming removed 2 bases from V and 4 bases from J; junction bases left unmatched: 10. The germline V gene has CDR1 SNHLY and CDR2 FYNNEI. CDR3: CASSEPGGQGSTEAFF. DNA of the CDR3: TGTGCCAGCAGTGAACCAGGGGGGCAGGGTAGCACTGAAGCTTTCTTT.

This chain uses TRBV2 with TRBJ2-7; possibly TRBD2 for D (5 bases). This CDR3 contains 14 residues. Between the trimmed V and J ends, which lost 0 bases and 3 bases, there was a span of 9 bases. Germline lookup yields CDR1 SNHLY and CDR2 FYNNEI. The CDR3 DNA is TGTGCCAGCAGTGAAGCGGAGGCAGACTACGAGCAGTACTTC. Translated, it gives CASSEAEADYEQYF.

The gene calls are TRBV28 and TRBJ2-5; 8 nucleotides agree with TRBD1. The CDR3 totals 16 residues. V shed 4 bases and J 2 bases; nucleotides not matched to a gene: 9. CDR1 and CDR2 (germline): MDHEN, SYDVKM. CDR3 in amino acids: CASSYGDRTYQETQYF. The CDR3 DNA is TGTGCCAGCAGTTATGGGGACAGGACCTATCAAGAGACCCAGTACTTC. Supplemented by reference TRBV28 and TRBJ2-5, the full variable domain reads DVKVTQSSRYLVKRTGEKVFLECVQDMDHENMFWYRQDPGLGLRLIYFSYDVKMKEKGDIPEGYSVSREKKERFSLILESASTNQTSMYLCASSYGDRTYQETQYFGPGTRLLVL.

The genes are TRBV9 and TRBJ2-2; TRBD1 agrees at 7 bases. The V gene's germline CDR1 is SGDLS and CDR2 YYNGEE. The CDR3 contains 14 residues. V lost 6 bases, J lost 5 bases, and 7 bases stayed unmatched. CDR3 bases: TGTGCCAGCAACAGGGACAGACAGACCGGGGAGCTGTTTTTT. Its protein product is CASNRDRQTGELFF.

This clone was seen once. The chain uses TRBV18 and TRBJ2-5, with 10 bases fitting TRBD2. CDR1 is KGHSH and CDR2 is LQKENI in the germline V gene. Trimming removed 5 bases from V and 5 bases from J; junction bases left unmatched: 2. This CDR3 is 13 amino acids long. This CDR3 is CASSSSGSETQYF. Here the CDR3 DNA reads TGTGCCAGCTCATCTAGCGGGAGCGAGACCCAGTACTTC. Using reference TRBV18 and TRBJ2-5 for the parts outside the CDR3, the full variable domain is NAGVMQNPRHLVRRRGQEARLRCSPMKGHSHVYWYRQLPEEGLKFMVYLQKENIIDESGMPKERFSAEFPKEGPSILRIQQVVRGDSAAYFCASSSSGSETQYFGPGTRLLVL.